These 32 T cell receptor beta chains came from one sample sequenced in a study of B cell selection in AIRE deficiency. The sorted conventional CD4 T cells were gated as CD4+CD127+. The data were produced by immunoSEQ multiplex PCR, yet TCRdb's version contains in-frame clones alone and is incomplete. The sample has some 24,000 clones, 95% to 98% seen once; the top ten hold over 0.2%. The sequenced sample was CD4+CD127+ conventional T cells sorted from PBMCs. The receptors come from a human donor in good health.

The CDR3 nucleotides read TGTGCCAGCAGCCCCGGACTTAGGAACGGTACGCAGTATTTT. It yields the protein CASSPGLRNGTQYF. This sequence joins TRBV7-3 and TRBJ2-3, with TRBD2 as a possible D gene (5 bases). The CDR3 is 14 amino acids. The germline CDR1 and CDR2 sequences are SGHTA and FQGTGA. V gave up 5 bases and J gave up 8 bases, with 17 bases separating them.

This chain links TRBV18 with TRBJ2-3, with 13 bases fitting TRBD2. The CDR3 length is 14 residues. Per the germline V gene, CDR1 is KGHSH and CDR2 is LQKENI. The V and J ends lost 6 bases and 9 bases, in that order; junction bases with no gene match: 6. In DNA form, the CDR3 reads TGTGCCAGCTCCCCTGGACTAGCGGGAGACACGCAGTATTTT. This translates into CASSPGLAGDTQYF.

This chain's CDR3 is CASSLDLTDTQYF. The CDR3 region has the DNA TGTGCCAGCAGCTTGGACCTGACAGATACGCAGTATTTT. V usage is TRBV5-4 and J usage is TRBJ2-3; D ambiguous. V lost 0 bases and J 3 bases, leaving 5 bases between the germline ends. The germline V gene encodes CDR1 SGHNT and CDR2 YYREEE (reference sequence). The CDR3 extends over 13 amino acids.

The chain recombines TRBV7-2 with TRBJ1-3, with unresolved D. V lost 6 bases and J lost 4, with 13 bases in between. From germline, CDR1 is SGHTA and CDR2 FQGNSA. CDR3 size: 14 residues. CDR3 loop: CASSESVGGNTIYF. The CDR3 coding sequence is TGTGCCAGCAGTGAGTCGGTGGGAGGAAACACCATATATTTT.

CDR3 residues: CASSPTGTGYHEQFF. CDR3 nucleotide sequence: TGTGCCAGCAGCCCAACCGGGACAGGGTATCATGAGCAGTTCTTC. This rearrangement joins TRBV7-3 to TRBJ2-1; TRBD1 aligns across 9 bases. CDR1 is SGHTA and CDR2 is FQGTGA in the germline V gene. The V segment lost 5 bases and the J segment 8 bases; nucleotides outside the gene matches: 10. The CDR3 extends over 15 amino acids.

The chain links TRBV7-2 to TRBJ2-1, with D tentatively TRBD1 or TRBD2 (5 bases each). Trimming shortened V by 5 bases and J by 10 bases, and 15 bases separated the two germline ends. Germline assignment: CDR1 SGHTA and CDR2 FQGNSA. The CDR3 runs 13 residues. CDR3 loop: CASSPMGLAEQFF. DNA of the CDR3: TGTGCCAGCAGCCCAATGGGGCTAGCAGAGCAGTTCTTC. The whole variable domain, remainder taken from reference TRBV7-2 and TRBJ2-1, is GAGVSQSPSNKVTEKGKDVELRCDPISGHTALYWYRQSLGQGLEFLIYFQGNSAPDKSGLPSDRFSAERTGGSVSTLTIQRTQQEDSAVYLCASSPMGLAEQFFGPGTRLTVL.

The rearrangement joins TRBV28 to TRBJ2-7; D ambiguous. Trimming pared 7 bases from V and 3 bases from J, leaving 19 bases between. CDR1 MDHEN and CDR2 SYDVKM come from the germline V gene. This CDR3 has 15 residues. CDR3 residues: CASTPSLANVYEQYF. DNA for the CDR3: TGTGCCAGCACCCCATCCCTGGCAAACGTCTACGAGCAGTACTTC.

The V and J genes are TRBV27 and TRBJ1-6; TRBD1 might be the D (5 bases). CDR1 is MNHEY, CDR2 SMNVEV, per germline (reference sequence). V gave up 6 bases and J gave up 4 bases, with 10 bases separating them. CDR3 length: 14 amino acids. The CDR3 spells CASRRGVYNSPLHF. The CDR3 DNA follows: TGTGCCAGCAGGAGAGGGGTATATAATTCACCCCTCCACTTT.

This clone was counted once. CDR3 sequence: CASSLIRLASSEQYF. In DNA form, the CDR3 reads TGTGCCAGCAGCTTAATTCGGCTAGCAAGTTCCGAGCAGTACTTC. This chain connects TRBV7-3 to TRBJ2-7; D possibly corresponds to TRBD2 (5 bases). Germline values: CDR1 SGHTA, CDR2 FQGTGA. The CDR3 extends over 15 amino acids. V lost 1 base to trimming and J lost 6 bases, with 16 bases between them.

This chain links TRBV5-1 with TRBJ2-5; D not resolved. Germline lookup yields CDR1 SGHRS and CDR2 YFSETQ. V was pared by 1 base and J by 2 bases, with 3 bases between. The CDR3 consists of 12 residues. Here the CDR3 reads CASSLQQETQYF. DNA of the CDR3: TGCGCCAGCAGCTTGCAGCAAGAGACCCAGTACTTC.

The chain has TRBV5-1 and TRBJ2-5; D might be TRBD2 (5 bases). Trimming removed 5 bases at V and 5 bases at J, with 16 bases between. Per the germline V gene, CDR1 is SGHRS and CDR2 is YFSETQ. This CDR3 comprises 14 residues. CDR3 sequence reads: CASSVSTGKETQYF. CDR3 in DNA: TGCGCCAGCAGTGTCTCTACGGGGAAGGAGACCCAGTACTTC.

The chain links TRBV19 to TRBJ2-1, with D perhaps being TRBD1 or TRBD2 (5 bases each). Trimming took off 1 base at V and 3 bases at J, with 10 bases between the two ends. In germline, CDR1 is LNHDA, CDR2 SQIVND (reference sequence). There are 15 residues in the CDR3. CDR3: CASSIVVGVYNEQFF. CDR3 in DNA: TGTGCCAGTAGTATAGTAGTGGGGGTCTACAATGAGCAGTTCTTC.

The chain is built from TRBV28 and TRBJ2-6; D is unresolved. Trimming shortened V by 3 bases and J by 4 bases, and 4 bases separated the two germline ends. The CDR3 sequence is 13 residues long. CDR1 and CDR2 from the germline V gene are MDHEN and SYDVKM. DNA of the CDR3: TGTGCCAGCAGTTTTTCAGGGGCCAACGTCCTGACTTTC. This translates into CASSFSGANVLTF.

The chain employs TRBV5-4 and TRBJ2-5; 7 bases agree with TRBD1. V trimming: 10 bases; J trimming: 4 bases; junction bases outside the gene matches: 7. Germline lookup yields CDR1 SGHNT and CDR2 YYREEE (reference sequence). The CDR3 sequence is 12 residues long. CDR3 residues: CAASRDRETQYF. CDR3 in DNA: TGTGCCGCTTCCCGGGACAGAGAGACCCAGTACTTC.

V and J are TRBV5-1 and TRBJ1-3; possibly TRBD1 for D (6 bases). The germline V gene has CDR1 SGHRS and CDR2 YFSETQ. The V gene lost 0 bases and the J gene lost 4 bases, with 14 bases spanning the gap. The CDR3 has 16 amino acids. Here the CDR3 reads CASSLGSGTTGNTIYF. The CDR3 bases are TGCGCCAGCAGCTTGGGGTCCGGGACAACAGGAAACACCATATATTTT. The variable domain in full, with the rest retrieved from reference TRBV5-1 and TRBJ1-3, is KAGVTQTPRYLIKTRGQQVTLSCSPISGHRSVSWYQQTPGQGLQFLFEYFSETQRNKGNFPGRFSGRQFSNSRSEMNVSTLELGDSALYLCASSLGSGTTGNTIYFGEGSWLTVV.

V usage is TRBV6-5 and J usage is TRBJ1-2; D perhaps matches TRBD1 (5 bases). Germline lookup yields CDR1 MNHEY and CDR2 SVGAGI. This CDR3 spans 12 amino acids. V was shortened by 7 bases and J by 4 bases, with 10 bases between the two germline ends. The CDR3 protein is CASNPGLYGYTF. In nucleotides, the CDR3 is TGTGCCAGCAATCCGGGGCTCTATGGCTACACCTTC.

This chain connects TRBV7-3 to TRBJ2-2; D may correspond to TRBD1 or TRBD2 (5 bases each). Germline CDR1 SGHTA, CDR2 FQGTGA. CDR3 length: 15 residues. V dropped 2 bases and J dropped 0 bases, with 7 bases sitting between them. The CDR3 spells CASSLRGPNTGELFF. The DNA of the CDR3 is TGTGCCAGCAGCTTACGGGGCCCGAACACCGGGGAGCTGTTTTTT.

The chain has TRBV27 and TRBJ2-4; TRBD2 aligns across 7 bases. The CDR3 spans 18 residues. Germline V CDR1 and CDR2: MNHEY, SMNVEV (reference sequence). V trimming: 4 bases; J trimming: 0 bases; junction bases outside the gene matches: 12. The CDR3 DNA sequence: TGTGCCAGCAGTTCCCTGGGGCTAGCGGATCTAGCCAAAAACATTCAGTACTTC. This translates into CASSSLGLADLAKNIQYF.

V gene TRBV11-3 combines with J gene TRBJ2-2; maybe TRBD1 (6 bases). CDR1 SGHNT and CDR2 YENEEA come from the germline V gene. Trimming left V 5 bases short and J 4 bases short, with 11 bases between. This CDR3 region has 14 residues. This CDR3 reads CASSTTTGTGELFF. CDR3 nucleotides: TGTGCCAGCAGCACCACGACAGGCACCGGGGAGCTGTTTTTT.

V and J are TRBV19 and TRBJ2-3; the D is unclear. Germline CDR1 reads LNHDA; CDR2 reads SQIVND (reference sequence). The CDR3 length is 13 residues. Deletions cut 2 bases from V and 5 bases from J, with 8 bases between. The CDR3 here is CASSIREKDTQYF. Written as DNA, the CDR3 is TGTGCCAGTAGTATACGAGAGAAAGATACGCAGTATTTT. Based on the CDR3 plus reference TRBV19 and TRBJ2-3, the full variable domain is DGGITQSPKYLFRKEGQNVTLSCEQNLNHDAMYWYRQDPGQGLRLIYYSQIVNDFQKGDIAEGYSVSREKKESFPLTVTSAQKNPTAFYLCASSIREKDTQYFGPGTRLTVL.

This sequence joins TRBV6-1 and TRBJ1-2; tentative D call: TRBD1 (5 bases). V was trimmed by 6 bases and J by 8 bases, leaving 19 bases between them. This CDR3 region has 14 residues. Per the germline V gene, CDR1 is MNHNS and CDR2 is SASEGT. CDR3 region: CASRSGEGARGYTF. The CDR3 DNA reads as TGTGCCAGCAGATCGGGGGAAGGGGCGCGGGGCTACACCTTC.

The V call is TRBV2, the J call TRBJ2-3, with 10 nucleotides matching TRBD1. Germline V CDR1 and CDR2: SNHLY, FYNNEI. CDR3 length equals 16 residues. V gave up 5 bases and J gave up 0 bases; unmatched junction bases: 5. CDR3 coding DNA: TGTGCCAGCAGTCGGAGACAGGGGGCCAGCACAGATACGCAGTATTTT. Protein sequence: CASSRRQGASTDTQYF.

This clone came up once. The rearrangement uses TRBV5-6 and TRBJ1-2, with D possibly matching TRBD1 (5 bases). CDR1 SGHDT and CDR2 YYEEEE come from the germline V gene. The CDR3 sequence is 12 residues long. Trimming removed 5 bases at V and 9 bases at J, with 14 bases between. CDR3 coding DNA: TGTGCCAGCAGATGGGGCACAGGTAGCTACACCTTC. Its translation: CASRWGTGSYTF.

V and J are TRBV4-2 and TRBJ2-1, with TRBD2 matching 10 bases. Germline V lookup: CDR1 LGHNA, CDR2 YNFKEQ. J was trimmed by 8 bases and V by 6 bases; bases with no gene match: 4. The CDR3 length is 13 residues. The CDR3 reads CASSTSGNHEQFF. The CDR3 nucleotides read TGTGCCAGCAGTACTAGCGGGAATCATGAGCAGTTCTTC.

This rearrangement joins TRBV13 to TRBJ1-3; no clear D gene. Germline values: CDR1 PRHDT, CDR2 FYEKMQ (reference sequence). V was cut by 0 bases and J by 4 bases, with 7 bases left in between. The CDR3 loop spans 14 amino acids. CDR3 region: CASSLGTAGNTIYF. The CDR3 region has the DNA TGTGCCAGCAGCTTAGGGACGGCCGGAAACACCATATATTTT.

This sequence joins TRBV28 and TRBJ1-2; 9 bases agree with TRBD1. Trimming removed 8 bases from V and 10 bases from J; junction bases left unmatched: 17. Germline V lookup: CDR1 MDHEN, CDR2 SYDVKM. CDR3 length: 15 residues. CDR3 DNA: TGTGCCAGCGCCAACATACCGGGACAGGGAAGGCTCTACACCTTC. Translated: CASANIPGQGRLYTF.

This chain uses TRBV5-4 with TRBJ1-3; D unresolved. The CDR3 consists of 12 residues. Trimming pared 10 bases from V and 2 bases from J, leaving 10 bases between. Germline V gene sequence: CDR1 SGHNT, CDR2 YYREEE (reference sequence). The CDR3 nucleotides are TGTGCCCACCACGGGGCTGGAAACACCATATATTTT. It yields the protein CAHHGAGNTIYF.

The chain links TRBV7-6 to TRBJ2-2; 7 bases fit TRBD1. The germline V gene has CDR1 SGHVS and CDR2 FNYEAQ. The CDR3 is 16 amino acids. After removal of 5 bases from V and 1 base from J, the junction contained 7 bases not matched to a gene. The CDR3 loop reads CASSPVGQKNTGELFF. In DNA, the CDR3 is TGTGCCAGCAGCCCCGTGGGACAGAAGAACACCGGGGAGCTGTTTTTT.

For the CDR3, the DNA is TGTGCCAGCAGCGTAGGGGGTACCTACAATGAGCAGTTCTTC. Protein sequence: CASSVGGTYNEQFF. The chain is built from TRBV9 and TRBJ2-1; the D is unclear. CDR1 and CDR2 (germline): SGDLS, YYNGEE. V was shortened by 0 bases and J by 2 bases, with 6 bases between the two germline ends. CDR3 length: 14 amino acids.

This rearrangement joins TRBV7-3 to TRBJ2-4, with 10 bases fitting TRBD1. The CDR3 contains 16 residues. V shed 5 bases and J 3 bases; nucleotides not matched to a gene: 7. Looked up from germline, CDR1 is SGHTA and CDR2 is FQGTGA. The CDR3 is CASSLGTGVGKNIQYF. For the CDR3, the DNA is TGTGCCAGCAGCCTGGGGACAGGGGTCGGCAAAAACATTCAGTACTTC.

This clone showed up just once. V and J are TRBV7-3 and TRBJ2-1; D may be TRBD2 (5 bases). V lost 8 bases and J lost 2, with 19 bases in between. CDR1 is SGHTA, CDR2 FQGTGA, per germline. The CDR3 contains 16 residues. The DNA of the CDR3 is TGTGCCAGCGGCCCAAACGGACTTGCAGCCTACAATGAGCAGTTCTTC. It is translated as CASGPNGLAAYNEQFF. The whole variable domain, filled in from reference TRBV7-3 and TRBJ2-1, reads GAGVSQTPSNKVTEKGKYVELRCDPISGHTALYWYRQSLGQGPEFLIYFQGTGAADDSGLPNDRFFAVRPEGSVSTLKIQRTERGDSAVYLCASGPNGLAAYNEQFFGPGTRLTVL.

The chain links TRBV29-1 to TRBJ2-1, with D unresolved. Germline V gene sequence: CDR1 SQVTM, CDR2 ANQGSEA. Trimming took off 3 bases at V and 4 bases at J, with 7 bases between the two ends. The CDR3 is 12 residues long. The CDR3 nucleotides are TGCAGCGTTGATGGAGATTACAATGAGCAGTTCTTC. This gives the protein CSVDGDYNEQFF.